This T cell receptor beta chain was obtained from a study of blood T cell repertoires in COVID-19. On the study more broadly: T cells, B-cell-depleted T cells, or PBMCs supplied cDNA or gDNA.

TCRdb keeps only in-frame clones here, not all; method: immunoSEQ multiplex PCR. The data contain 150,000 or so clones, 75% to 90% of them seen just once; the ten biggest clones take up more than 7.5%. Material: peripheral blood. The source is a woman aged 60-70 years with COVID-19, enrolled during active disease.

This CDR3 reads CASSLQHPEKLFF. In nucleotides, the CDR3 is TGTGCCAGCAGTTTACAACACCCTGAAAAACTGTTTTTT. This chain connects TRBV12-3 or TRBV12-4 to TRBJ1-4; D not resolved. The CDR3 contains 13 residues. V lost 2 bases to trimming and J lost 7 bases, with 8 bases between them.